This TCR beta chain was captured by sequencing in a study of PD-L1 blockade in urothelial cancer. The wider study: Patients took up atezolizumab at some point between 2014 and 2015 at 1,200 mg intravenously every 3 weeks. Male patients with bladder-origin urothelial cancer numbered about nine tenths of the roughly 29. Blood underwent analysis 3 weeks (second dose) and 6 weeks after treatment began.

The sample's time point: pretreatment peripheral blood. Germline V CDR1 and CDR2: GTSNPN, SVGIG (reference sequence). The CDR3 totals 13 residues. J was trimmed by 8 bases and V by 3 bases; bases with no gene match: 2. Each PCR received spiked synthetic TCR analog templates. TCRdb's copy holds only in-frame clones and misses some; the assay was immunoSEQ multiplex PCR. The table has 45,000 to 50,000 clones, around 74% seen once. Source: PBMCs, taken around atezolizumab (anti-PD-L1) treatment. The sequence derives from a man between 65 and 80 years old with urothelial cancer. The rearrangement links TRBV30 to TRBJ2-1, with 12 bases fitting TRBD1. The CDR3 bases are TGTGCCTGGAGGGGACAGGGGGCCCATGAGCAGTTCTTC. As protein: CAWRGQGAHEQFF.